These 24 T cell receptor beta chains came from one sample sequenced in a study of shared clonotypes between healthy human individuals. Clones were read by immunoSEQ multiplex PCR, and TCRdb kept only the in-frame ones, dropping some. The repertoire includes about 470,000 clones, 70% to 80% of them detected once, and roughly 13% sits in the top ten. Sequencing was carried out using PBMCs. Receptors were obtained from a woman aged 40-49 years in good health. Some clones in this sample may be carry-over from other donors' samples.

The V and J genes are TRBV2 and TRBJ1-2; TRBD1 agrees at 9 bases. Per the germline V gene, CDR1 is SNHLY and CDR2 is FYNNEI. The CDR3 spans 14 residues. Unmatched junction bases numbered 5, after V lost 5 bases and J lost 4 bases. The CDR3 sequence: CASSPRQGVYGYTF. The DNA of the CDR3 is TGTGCCAGCAGTCCCAGACAGGGGGTCTATGGCTACACCTTC. Full variable domain (rest looked up from reference TRBV2 and TRBJ1-2): EPEVTQTPSHQVTQMGQEVILRCVPISNHLYFYWYRQILGQKVEFLVSFYNNEISEKSEIFDDQFSVERPDGSNFTLKIRSTKLEDSAMYFCASSPRQGVYGYTFGSGTRLTVV.

This chain uses TRBV7-2 with TRBJ2-7; 8 nucleotides line up with TRBD1. CDR1 is SGHTA and CDR2 is FQGNSA in the germline V gene. This CDR3 has 12 amino acids. The J segment lost 9 bases and the V segment lost 5 bases, leaving 6 bases of the junction unmatched. The CDR3 spells CASSGQGLWQYF. In DNA form, the CDR3 reads TGTGCCAGCAGCGGACAGGGACTGTGGCAGTACTTC.

This chain joins TRBV28 and TRBJ2-3; 11 bases map to TRBD2. Trimming took 6 bases from V and 2 from J; bases not matched to a gene: 4. Germline CDR1 and CDR2: MDHEN and SYDVKM. There are 15 residues in the CDR3. The CDR3, as DNA: TGTGCCAGCAGGTCTAGCGGGAGGCCCACAGATACGCAGTATTTT. Its protein product is CASRSSGRPTDTQYF. The whole variable domain, filled in from reference TRBV28 and TRBJ2-3, reads DVKVTQSSRYLVKRTGEKVFLECVQDMDHENMFWYRQDPGLGLRLIYFSYDVKMKEKGDIPEGYSVSREKKERFSLILESASTNQTSMYLCASRSSGRPTDTQYFGPGTRLTVL.

This chain joins TRBV5-5 and TRBJ1-3; the D is unclear. Germline V gene sequence: CDR1 SGHKS, CDR2 YYEKEE (reference sequence). This CDR3 has 15 residues. Trimming shortened V by 0 bases and J by 2 bases, and 9 bases separated the two germline ends. The DNA for the CDR3 is TGTGCCAGCAGCTTGGGGCCTATGGCTGGAAACACCATATATTTT. Translated, it gives CASSLGPMAGNTIYF.

V gene TRBV29-1 combines with J gene TRBJ2-5; D not resolved. Germline V gene data show CDR1 as SQVTM and CDR2 as ANQGSEA. The CDR3 has 12 residues. V was cut by 3 bases and J by 5 bases, with 10 bases left in between. The CDR3 here is CSVEMSVETQYF. CDR3 in DNA: TGCAGCGTTGAGATGAGCGTCGAGACCCAGTACTTC.

This clone was counted between two and nine times. The chain employs TRBV27 and TRBJ2-3, with 14 bases matching TRBD2. The CDR3 loop spans 19 amino acids. Per the germline V gene, CDR1 is MNHEY and CDR2 is SMNVEV (reference sequence). Trimming removed 5 bases from V and 1 base from J; junction bases left unmatched: 11. The CDR3: CASSTTRTSGRWGTDTQYF. The CDR3 bases are TGTGCCAGCAGTACCACCAGGACTAGCGGGAGGTGGGGCACAGATACGCAGTATTTT.

This clone was found a few times. This chain's CDR3 is CASSFWGLGEAFF. The CDR3 bases are TGCGCCAGCAGCTTTTGGGGACTCGGTGAAGCTTTCTTT. V gene TRBV5-1 combines with J gene TRBJ1-1; TRBD1 is a possible D gene (5 bases). The CDR3 totals 13 residues. Germline V lookup: CDR1 SGHRS, CDR2 YFSETQ. Trimming shortened V by 2 bases and J by 7 bases, and 12 bases separated the two germline ends.

This clone has a count of ten or more. The chain couples TRBV6-1 to TRBJ2-7, with 11 bases aligning to TRBD1. The CDR3 totals 15 residues. Germline V gives CDR1 MNHNS, CDR2 SASEGT. V dropped 8 bases and J dropped 1; count of bases not matched to a gene: 7. CDR3 region: CASGKGTGGSYEQYF. The DNA for the CDR3 is TGTGCCAGCGGAAAGGGGACAGGGGGGTCCTACGAGCAGTACTTC.

Of note for this clone: Its ends do not fully match the called genes, so a read error is possible. This CDR3 is CASSLEGGSSGELFF. In DNA, the CDR3 is TGTGCTAGCAGCCTCGAGGGCGGGAGCTCCGGGGAGCTGTTTTTT. This chain links TRBV7-7 with TRBJ2-2; 7 bases fit TRBD2. Per germline, CDR1 SSHAT and CDR2 FNYEAQ (reference sequence). The CDR3 consists of 15 residues.

The gene calls are TRBV28 and TRBJ2-7; a possible D gene is TRBD2 (5 bases). The CDR3 length is 12 residues. The V end was cut by 2 bases, the J end by 6 bases, with 8 bases between. CDR1 is MDHEN, CDR2 SYDVKM, per germline. For the CDR3, the DNA is TGTGCCAGCAGTTTAAGACTACTCGAGCAGTACTTC. Translated: CASSLRLLEQYF.

This sequence joins TRBV28 and TRBJ2-1, with 8 bases aligning to TRBD2. CDR3 length: 14 amino acids. Germline lookup yields CDR1 MDHEN and CDR2 SYDVKM. Trimming at V came to 7 bases and at J to 7 bases, leaving 9 bases not matched to a gene. As DNA, the CDR3 is TGTGCCAGCACAGCGGGAGCTCGGGTAAATGAGCAGTTCTTC. It encodes CASTAGARVNEQFF.

Points on this clone: At the DNA level, this CDR3 is encoded by other sequences in the same sample as well. This rearrangement joins TRBV18 to TRBJ2-7; the D gene could be TRBD1 or TRBD2 (5 bases each). There are 14 residues in the CDR3. CDR1 and CDR2 from the germline V gene are KGHSH and LQKENI. The ends were cut back, 0 bases at V and 4 bases at J, with 10 bases in the middle. The CDR3 DNA reads as TGTGCCAGCTCACCACCGTTGGGGGTTTACGAGCAGTACTTC. Translated: CASSPPLGVYEQYF.

The count of this clone is one. This chain connects TRBV6-4 to TRBJ1-1, with 9 bases lining up with TRBD1. Germline assignment: CDR1 MRHNA and CDR2 SNTAGT. J was trimmed by 5 bases and V by 2 bases; bases with no gene match: 12. The CDR3 loop spans 17 amino acids. The CDR3 sequence is CASSDVNWTGVWTEAFF. The CDR3 DNA is TGTGCCAGCAGTGACGTTAATTGGACAGGGGTCTGGACTGAAGCTTTCTTT.

The chain is built from TRBV28 and TRBJ2-2, with 12 bases that match TRBD1. V dropped 6 bases and J dropped 7; count of bases not matched to a gene: 6. This CDR3 has 15 amino acids. CDR1 is MDHEN and CDR2 is SYDVKM in the germline V gene. As DNA, the CDR3 is TGTGCCAGCAGGGGGACAGGGGGCGTTGGCGGGGAGCTGTTTTTT. It is translated as CASRGTGGVGGELFF. The variable domain in full, completed from reference TRBV28 and TRBJ2-2, reads DVKVTQSSRYLVKRTGEKVFLECVQDMDHENMFWYRQDPGLGLRLIYFSYDVKMKEKGDIPEGYSVSREKKERFSLILESASTNQTSMYLCASRGTGGVGGELFFGEGSRLTVL.

This clone turned up a few times. J is TRBJ1-5 and V is TRBV6-6; the D gene is possibly TRBD1 (6 bases). V shed 2 bases and J shed 0 bases, with 8 bases lying between them. The CDR3 has 15 amino acids. CDR1 and CDR2 (germline): MNHNY, SVGAGI (reference sequence). The CDR3 loop reads CASSYGTNSNQPQHF. The CDR3 nucleotides read TGTGCCAGCAGTTACGGGACAAATAGCAATCAGCCCCAGCATTTT.

This sequence joins TRBV7-2 and TRBJ1-4, with 8 nucleotides matching TRBD1. This CDR3 has 15 residues. The V gene's germline CDR1 is SGHTA and CDR2 FQGNSA. V shed 4 bases, J shed 7 bases, and the junction held 8 bases outside the gene matches. The CDR3 protein is CASSSDRAPGEKLFF. The DNA of the CDR3 is TGTGCCAGCAGCTCGGACAGGGCCCCTGGTGAAAAACTGTTTTTT.

The sample holds a few counts of this clone. J is TRBJ2-3 and V is TRBV7-9, with D unclear. The CDR3 covers 12 residues. V was cut by 3 bases and J by 11 bases, with 12 bases left in between. Germline-derived CDR1 and CDR2 are SEHNR and FQNEAQ (reference sequence). CDR3 DNA sequence: TGTGCCAGCAGCTTCGGTCCCCTAGGGCAGTATTTT. Translated, it gives CASSFGPLGQYF.

V usage is TRBV9 and J usage is TRBJ2-2, with TRBD2 identical over 8 bases. V shed 7 bases and J 7 bases; nucleotides not matched to a gene: 3. CDR1 and CDR2 from the germline V gene are SGDLS and YYNGEE. The CDR3 sequence is 12 residues long. CDR3 loop: CASQSGSGELFF. The CDR3 bases are TGTGCCAGCCAAAGCGGGAGCGGGGAGCTGTTTTTT.

The genes are TRBV21-1 and TRBJ1-5. TRBV21-1 is classified as a pseudogene. CDR3 length: 15 residues. Here the CDR3 DNA reads TGTGCCAGCAGCAACTTGGGACGGGCGAATCAGCCCCAGCATTTT. Translated, it gives CASSNLGRANQPQHF.

The genes are TRBV29-1 and TRBJ2-7; 8 bases agree with TRBD1. Germline assignment: CDR1 SQVTM and CDR2 ANQGSEA. J was trimmed by 6 bases and V by 0 bases; bases with no gene match: 7. The CDR3 is 14 amino acids. The CDR3 coding sequence is TGCAGCGTTGAAGACCAGGGGGCGATAGCCGAGCAGTACTTC. This gives the protein CSVEDQGAIAEQYF.

The chain carries TRBV19 and TRBJ2-5, with 10 bases identical to TRBD2. V lost 5 bases and J lost 5; bases outside the gene matches: 8. The CDR3 loop spans 15 amino acids. Germline-derived CDR1 and CDR2 are LNHDA and SQIVND (reference sequence). CDR3 nucleotides: TGTGCCAGTAGTGAGTCTAGGACTAGCGGTGAGACCCAGTACTTC. It yields the protein CASSESRTSGETQYF.

This clone was counted a few times. The chain links TRBV30 to TRBJ1-1; a possible D gene is TRBD1 (5 bases). The germline gives CDR1 GTSNPN, CDR2 SVGIG (reference sequence). This CDR3 is 14 amino acids long. V lost 1 base and J lost 4, with 13 bases in between. The CDR3 nucleotides read TGTGCCTGGAGTGAGCTGGAGGGGTTCACTGAAGCTTTCTTT. Protein product: CAWSELEGFTEAFF.

This sequence joins TRBV21-1 and TRBJ1-1; the table names TRBD1, a call not compared with the DNA. TRBV21-1 is a documented pseudogene. The CDR3 runs to 15 residues. The CDR3 DNA sequence: TGTGCCAGCAGCAAAGAGTGGGGCCCAGACCCTGAAGCTTTCTTT. Amino acid sequence: CASSKEWGPDPEAFF.

The chain links TRBV10-3 to TRBJ1-5, with D maybe TRBD1 (5 bases). Trimming shortened V by 8 bases and J by 6 bases, and 14 bases separated the two germline ends. The CDR3 is 13 residues long. The germline CDR1 and CDR2 sequences are ENHRY and SYGVKD. CDR3 loop: CAIGQGGGQPQHF. As DNA, the CDR3 is TGTGCCATCGGTCAGGGAGGCGGTCAGCCCCAGCATTTT.